Shown below are 21 T cell receptor beta chains from a single sample sequenced in a study of T-cell memory formation after mild COVID-19. TCRdb itself ran the 5' RACE reads through MiXCR, one entry per CDR3 protein. The sample includes some 440,000 distinct CDR3 sequences, approximately 23% seen only once; the top ten take under 15%. Sample: PBMCs or a T cell subset sorted from them (not recorded which). These receptors were obtained from an adult woman who had mild COVID-19 (a few samples of this study predate the infection). Cell type and time point are not known.

The V call is TRBV18, the J call TRBJ1-5, with 7 nucleotides matching TRBD1. Germline V CDR1 and CDR2: KGHSH, LQKENI. CDR3 length: 16 amino acids. V was clipped by 1 base and J by 0 bases; unmatched bases: 3. The CDR3 bases are TGTGCCAGCTCACCACAAGGGACAGCTAGCAATCAGCCCCAGCATTTT. It encodes CASSPQGTASNQPQHF. Full variable domain (missing parts from reference TRBV18 and TRBJ1-5): NAGVMQNPRHLVRRRGQEARLRCSPMKGHSHVYWYRQLPEEGLKFMVYLQKENIIDESGMPKERFSAEFPKEGPSILRIQQVVRGDSAAYFCASSPQGTASNQPQHFGDGTRLSIL.

The V gene is TRBV29-1, the J gene TRBJ2-1, with 12 positions matching TRBD2. The V segment lost 3 bases and the J segment 7 bases; nucleotides outside the gene matches: 4. CDR3 length: 14 amino acids. Germline loops: CDR1 SQVTM, CDR2 ANQGSEA. The CDR3 DNA follows: TGCAGCGTTGAGACTAGCGGGAGATCTAATGAGCAGTTCTTC. Its translation: CSVETSGRSNEQFF.

This clonotype was observed a handful of times. The chain couples TRBV3-1 to TRBJ1-1, with no clear D. The CDR3 is 14 amino acids. V dropped 5 bases and J dropped 0 bases, with 10 bases sitting between them. Germline V gives CDR1 LGHDT, CDR2 YNNKEL (reference sequence). CDR3 region: CASSSRRLNTEAFF. CDR3 sequence (DNA): TGTGCCAGCAGCTCTAGACGGCTGAACACTGAAGCTTTCTTT.

A few counts support this clonotype. The V gene is TRBV9, the J gene TRBJ2-3; TRBD2 agrees at 9 bases. CDR3 size: 17 residues. CDR1 and CDR2 (germline): SGDLS, YYNGEE. Trimming cost V 0 bases and J 2 bases; bases outside gene matches: 7. CDR3 in amino acids: CASSVAELAGHTDTQYF. The DNA of the CDR3 is TGTGCCAGCAGCGTAGCTGAGCTAGCGGGGCACACAGATACGCAGTATTTT.

The chain has TRBV27 and TRBJ2-7; D not resolved. The CDR3 runs 14 residues. Trimming left V 3 bases short and J 5 bases short, with 14 bases between. The germline V gene has CDR1 MNHEY and CDR2 SMNVEV (reference sequence). The CDR3 reads CASSFLVFGHEQYF. DNA of the CDR3: TGTGCCAGCAGTTTCCTCGTGTTCGGGCACGAGCAGTACTTC.

The V and J genes are TRBV11-1 and TRBJ1-1; no reliable D call. Germline CDR1 is SGHAT and CDR2 is FQDESV (reference sequence). V dropped 3 bases and J dropped 7 bases, with 15 bases sitting between them. This CDR3 contains 14 residues. The CDR3 loop reads CASSLKAGYGEAFF. The CDR3 DNA sequence: TGTGCCAGCAGCTTGAAGGCCGGGTACGGTGAAGCTTTCTTT.

This chain links TRBV7-2 with TRBJ2-7; 7 nucleotides line up with TRBD2. The CDR3 contains 12 residues. The germline gives CDR1 SGHTA, CDR2 FQGNSA. V dropped 3 bases and J dropped 6; count of bases not matched to a gene: 2. The CDR3, as DNA: TGTGCCAGCAGCTTCGGACTAGTCGAGCAGTACTTC. This encodes CASSFGLVEQYF.

The J gene is TRBJ2-7, the V gene TRBV19, with D possibly being TRBD1 (6 bases). Germline CDR1 LNHDA, CDR2 SQIVND (reference sequence). V lost 2 bases to trimming and J lost 5 bases, with 13 bases between them. This CDR3 is 14 amino acids long. The CDR3 DNA sequence: TGTGCCAGTAGTATACGGGCAGGGGAAAACGAGCAGTACTTC. Residues: CASSIRAGENEQYF.

V and J are TRBV7-9 and TRBJ1-5; 8 positions match TRBD1. V was pared by 5 bases and J by 7 bases, with 13 bases of the junction left unmatched. Looked up from germline, CDR1 is SEHNR and CDR2 is FQNEAQ (reference sequence). The CDR3 runs to 16 residues. The CDR3 region has the DNA TGTGCCAGCAGCCCAGGGGTGTTACAGGGGGACCAGCCCCAGCATTTT. Its protein product is CASSPGVLQGDQPQHF.

Remarks on this clonotype: A much larger clone lies one base from this, so it may be a read error. The V call is TRBV20-1, the J call TRBJ1-5; 7 positions agree with TRBD1. V trimming: 5 bases; J trimming: 4 bases; junction bases outside the gene matches: 8. The V gene's germline CDR1 is DFQATT and CDR2 SNEGSKA (reference sequence). The CDR3 length is 14 residues. DNA of the CDR3: TGCAGTGCTTTGCGGGACAGTGGAAATCAGCCCCAGCATTTT. The encoded protein is CSALRDSGNQPQHF.

J is TRBJ2-1 and V is TRBV7-8; TRBD1 agrees at 9 bases. The CDR3 totals 18 residues. Germline loops: CDR1 SGHVS, CDR2 FQNEAQ. Trimming took 1 base from V and 3 from J; bases not matched to a gene: 10. For the CDR3, the DNA is TGTGCCAGCAGCTTAGGAACCTCCAGGACAGGGGTCTACAATGAGCAGTTCTTC. It translates to CASSLGTSRTGVYNEQFF.

The genes are TRBV6-5 and TRBJ1-1; 8 nucleotides agree with TRBD1. The CDR3 runs 14 residues. V was pared by 6 bases and J by 1 base, with 4 bases of the junction left unmatched. Germline CDR1 is MNHEY and CDR2 is SVGAGI. The chain's CDR3 is CASRGQGPNTEAFF. In DNA, the CDR3 is TGTGCCAGCAGAGGACAGGGCCCGAACACTGAAGCTTTCTTT.

This clonotype was seen a few times. The chain recombines TRBV7-2 with TRBJ2-1; 11 bases line up with TRBD2. The V gene end was trimmed by 1 base and the J gene end by 6 bases; junction bases not matched to a gene: 8. The CDR3 spans 17 residues. Germline CDR1 SGHTA, CDR2 FQGNSA. CDR3 coding DNA: TGTGCCAGCAGCTTAGGACTAGCGGGAACCCCCCGCAATGAGCAGTTCTTC. Its translation is CASSLGLAGTPRNEQFF.

The chain couples TRBV2 to TRBJ2-2; D possibly uses TRBD1 or TRBD2 (6 bases each). CDR1 SNHLY and CDR2 FYNNEI come from the germline V gene. With 10 bases removed from V and 0 bases from J, the gap between germline ends came to 12 bases. The CDR3 is made up of 14 amino acids. Here the CDR3 DNA reads TGTGCCACGGAGGAGGGGGCGAACACCGGGGAGCTGTTTTTT. As protein: CATEEGANTGELFF.

Details on this clonotype: At one of its ends the junction is not consistent with the germline gene, which may arise from a read error. The V and J genes are TRBV7-9 and TRBJ2-7; the match to TRBD1 covers 9 bases. The CDR3 contains 15 residues. The germline V gene encodes CDR1 SEHNR and CDR2 FQNEAQ (reference sequence). The chain's CDR3 is CASSPGQGRSHEQYF. CDR3 coding DNA: TGTGCCAGCAGCCCAGGACAGGGGCGCTCCCACGAGCAGTACTTC.

This clonotype appeared a few times. This chain uses TRBV28 with TRBJ2-7; D tentatively reads TRBD1 or TRBD2 (6 bases each). V lost 2 bases and J 10 bases, leaving 24 bases between the germline ends. Germline V gene data show CDR1 as MDHEN and CDR2 as SYDVKM. The CDR3 has 16 amino acids. CDR3 nucleotides: TGTGCCAGCAGTTTAGGGACTGTGGGGGCGATACGGTCTCAGTACTTC. Its translation is CASSLGTVGAIRSQYF.

This chain uses TRBV29-1 with TRBJ1-1; no clear D. The germline V gene encodes CDR1 SQVTM and CDR2 ANQGSEA. This CDR3 has 12 residues. The V and J ends lost 4 bases and 1 base respectively, with 7 bases between them. CDR3 loop: CSVAETNTEAFF. CDR3 DNA: TGCAGCGTTGCAGAGACGAACACTGAAGCTTTCTTT.

CDR3: CSVGRQGFATEAFF. The CDR3 region has the DNA TGCAGCGTTGGGAGACAGGGGTTCGCCACTGAAGCTTTCTTT. J is TRBJ1-1 and V is TRBV29-1; TRBD1 matches 8 bases. The CDR3 sequence is 14 residues long. Per the germline V gene, CDR1 is SQVTM and CDR2 is ANQGSEA. Losses at the gene ends were 4 bases for V and 4 bases for J; bases not matched to a gene: 8.

Concerning this clonotype: The junction shows a germline mismatch at one end, possibly a read error. This chain joins TRBV7-2 and TRBJ1-4, with 10 positions matching TRBD1. The CDR3 consists of 16 residues. Germline V gene lookup returns CDR1 SGHTA and CDR2 FQGNSA. The CDR3 region has the DNA TGTGCCAGCAGTTTAGGACCGGGACAGGGGAATGAAAAACTGTTTTTT. Protein product: CASSLGPGQGNEKLFF.

This clonotype has just a few counts. The V and J genes are TRBV5-1 and TRBJ2-1, with 13 nucleotides matching TRBD2. The V gene end was trimmed by 3 bases and the J gene end by 3 bases; junction bases not matched to a gene: 3. Germline lookup yields CDR1 SGHRS and CDR2 YFSETQ. This CDR3 spans 16 amino acids. The CDR3: CASSSGTSGVYNEQFF. The DNA for the CDR3 is TGCGCCAGCAGCTCTGGGACTAGCGGGGTCTACAATGAGCAGTTCTTC.

This clonotype occurred many times. The chain is built from TRBV18 and TRBJ1-6; 7 bases align to TRBD1. The V gene end was trimmed by 3 bases and the J gene end by 7 bases; junction bases not matched to a gene: 3. Germline values: CDR1 KGHSH, CDR2 LQKENI. The CDR3 sequence is 14 residues long. The CDR3 protein is CASSPGTENSPLHF. The CDR3 DNA follows: TGTGCCAGCTCACCCGGGACAGAGAATTCACCCCTCCACTTT.